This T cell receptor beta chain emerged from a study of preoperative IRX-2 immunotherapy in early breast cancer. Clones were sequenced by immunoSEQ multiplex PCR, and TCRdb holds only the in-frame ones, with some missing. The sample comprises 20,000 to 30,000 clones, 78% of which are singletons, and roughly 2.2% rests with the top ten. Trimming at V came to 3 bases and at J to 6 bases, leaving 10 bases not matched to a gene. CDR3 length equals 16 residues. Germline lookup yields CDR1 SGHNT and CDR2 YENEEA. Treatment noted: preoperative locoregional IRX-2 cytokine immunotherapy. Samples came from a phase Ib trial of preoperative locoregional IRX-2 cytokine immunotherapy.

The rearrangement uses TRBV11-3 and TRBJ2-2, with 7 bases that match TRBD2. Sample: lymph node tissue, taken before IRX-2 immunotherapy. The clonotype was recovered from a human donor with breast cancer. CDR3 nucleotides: TGTGCCAGCAGCTTCCCGGGGAGGGCGGGGCCCGGGGAGCTGTTTTTT. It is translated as CASSFPGRAGPGELFF. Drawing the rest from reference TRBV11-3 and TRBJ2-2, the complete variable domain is EAGVVQSPRYKIIEKKQPVAFWCNPISGHNTLYWYLQNLGQGPELLIRYENEEAVDDSQLPKDRFSAERLKGVDSTLKIQPAELGDSAVYLCASSFPGRAGPGELFFGEGSRLTVL.